This TCR beta chain was captured by sequencing in a study of OX40 agonist ivuxolimab in advanced cancers. Here immunoSEQ multiplex PCR was the method, and the copy in TCRdb shows in-frame clones only, minus some. The sample has some 14,000 clones; 64% are singletons. Points from the study as a whole: In general, CD8+ T cells held more expanded clones than CD4+ did, on average.

The CDR3 is 15 residues long. Germline V gives CDR1 SGHRS, CDR2 YFSETQ. V trimming: 0 bases; J trimming: 1 base; junction bases outside the gene matches: 3. For this clone: Antigen unknown.

The sequences come from CD4+ or CD8+ T cells sorted from blood, collected in a trial of the OX40 agonist ivuxolimab. This clonotype was sampled from an adult with an advanced solid tumor such as melanoma, head and neck, liver or kidney cancer. V gene TRBV5-1 combines with J gene TRBJ2-5, with 7 bases that match TRBD2. The CDR3 spells CASSLASGIQETQYF. The CDR3 DNA is TGCGCCAGCAGCTTGGCTAGCGGCATCCAAGAGACCCAGTACTTC.